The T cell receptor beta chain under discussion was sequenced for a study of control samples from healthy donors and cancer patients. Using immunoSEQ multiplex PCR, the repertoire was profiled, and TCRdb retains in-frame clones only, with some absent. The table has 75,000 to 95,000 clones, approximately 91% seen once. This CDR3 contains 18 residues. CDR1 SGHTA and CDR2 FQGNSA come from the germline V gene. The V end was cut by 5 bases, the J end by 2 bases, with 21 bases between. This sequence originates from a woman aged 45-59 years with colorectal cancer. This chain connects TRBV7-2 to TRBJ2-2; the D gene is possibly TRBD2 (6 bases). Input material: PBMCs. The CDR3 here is CASSPRPRRDFNTGELFF. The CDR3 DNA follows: TGTGCCAGCAGCCCCAGGCCCCGACGGGACTTCAACACCGGGGAGCTGTTTTTT. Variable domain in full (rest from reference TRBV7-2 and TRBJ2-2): GAGVSQSPSNKVTEKGKDVELRCDPISGHTALYWYRQSLGQGLEFLIYFQGNSAPDKSGLPSDRFSAERTGGSVSTLTIQRTQQEDSAVYLCASSPRPRRDFNTGELFFGEGSRLTVL.